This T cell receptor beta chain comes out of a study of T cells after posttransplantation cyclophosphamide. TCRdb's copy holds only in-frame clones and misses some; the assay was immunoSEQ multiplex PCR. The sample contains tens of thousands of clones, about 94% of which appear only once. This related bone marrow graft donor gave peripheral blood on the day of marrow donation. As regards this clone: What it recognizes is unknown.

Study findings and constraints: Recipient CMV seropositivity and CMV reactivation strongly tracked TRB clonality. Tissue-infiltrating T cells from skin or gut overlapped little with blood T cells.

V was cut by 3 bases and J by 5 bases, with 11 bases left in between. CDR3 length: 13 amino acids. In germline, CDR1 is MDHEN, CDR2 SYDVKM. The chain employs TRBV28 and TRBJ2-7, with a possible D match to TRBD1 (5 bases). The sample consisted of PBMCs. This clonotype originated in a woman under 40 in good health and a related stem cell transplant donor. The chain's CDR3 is CASSLGRVHEQYF. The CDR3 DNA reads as TGTGCCAGCAGTTTGGGCAGGGTCCACGAGCAGTACTTC. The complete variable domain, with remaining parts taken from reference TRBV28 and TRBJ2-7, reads DVKVTQSSRYLVKRTGEKVFLECVQDMDHENMFWYRQDPGLGLRLIYFSYDVKMKEKGDIPEGYSVSREKKERFSLILESASTNQTSMYLCASSLGRVHEQYFGPGTRLTVT.